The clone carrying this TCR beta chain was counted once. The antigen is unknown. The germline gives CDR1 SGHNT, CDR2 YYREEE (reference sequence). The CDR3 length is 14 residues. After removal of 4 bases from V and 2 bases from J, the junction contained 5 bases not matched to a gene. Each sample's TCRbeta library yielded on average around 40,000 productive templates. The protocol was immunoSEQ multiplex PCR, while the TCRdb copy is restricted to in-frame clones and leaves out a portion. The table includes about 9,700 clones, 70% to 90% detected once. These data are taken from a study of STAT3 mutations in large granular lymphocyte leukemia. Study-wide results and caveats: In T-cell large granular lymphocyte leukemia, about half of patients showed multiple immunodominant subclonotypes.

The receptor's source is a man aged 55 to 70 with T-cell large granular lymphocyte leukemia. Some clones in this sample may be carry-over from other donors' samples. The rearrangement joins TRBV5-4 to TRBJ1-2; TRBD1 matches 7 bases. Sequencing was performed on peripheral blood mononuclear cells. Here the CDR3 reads CASSRGQANYGYTF. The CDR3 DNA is TGTGCCAGCAGCCGCGGACAGGCGAACTATGGCTACACCTTC.